This T cell receptor beta chain was identified during a study of Graves' ophthalmopathy and Graves' hyperthyroidism. Study observations and caveats: With less than 90% sensitivity and less than 83% specificity, a 13-signature model separated ophthalmopathy from stable hyperthyroidism. The model's ophthalmopathy progression predictions had around 64% sensitivity and 72% to 75% specificity.

Investigators amplified TCR beta CDR3 regions from RNA transcripts. First-round RT-PCR used HTBI primers; second-round multiplex PCR followed. TCRdb reprocessed the multiplex PCR reads via MiXCR and lists one record per CDR3 protein. The sample has hundreds of thousands of distinct CDR3 sequences; over 20% are singletons. As concerns this clonotype: Its matching antigen is unknown.

From germline, CDR1 is LNHNV and CDR2 YYDKDF (reference sequence). V lost 3 bases, J lost 11 bases, and 16 bases lay in between. The CDR3 is 13 residues long. Sampling approximately 11 ml of fresh peripheral blood provided the PBMCs. This TCR came from a woman between 18 and 30 years old with stable Graves' hyperthyroidism. The V and J genes are TRBV15 and TRBJ1-1; D is uncertain. Input material: peripheral blood. In nucleotides, the CDR3 is TGTGCCACCAGCAGCCCTACGGTTGGCCACGCTTTCTTT. It is translated as CATSSPTVGHAFF.